This T cell receptor (beta chain) was recovered during a study of T-cell memory formation after mild COVID-19. Study outcomes and limitations: Whereas later expanders leaned CD4+, clones contracting day 15 to 85 showed a balanced CD4/CD8 makeup. Day 37-peaking second-wave clones had unconfirmed SARS-CoV-2 specificity.

TCRdb recomputed calls from the 5' RACE reads with MiXCR, one row per CDR3 protein. Of tens of thousands of distinct CDR3 sequences in the sample, roughly 6.6% are singletons; the top ten hold roughly 0.79%. The germline CDR1 and CDR2 sequences are SGHRS and YFSETQ. This CDR3 contains 14 residues. Trimming took off 0 bases at V and 2 bases at J, with 8 bases between the two ends. This clonotype has ten or more counts. The target antigen is unknown. The sequenced material came from PBMCs or a T cell subset sorted from them (not recorded which). The source is an adult who had mild COVID-19 (a few samples of this study predate the infection). Cell type and time point are not known. V is TRBV5-1 and J is TRBJ2-5, with unresolved D. The CDR3 sequence: CASSLAPTQETQYF. For the CDR3, the DNA is TGCGCCAGCAGCTTGGCCCCTACTCAAGAGACCCAGTACTTC.